A single sample gave rise to the 21 T cell receptor beta chains below, sequenced in a study of shared clonotypes between healthy human individuals. Profiling relied on immunoSEQ multiplex PCR, and the TCRdb table lists in-frame clones only, not all of them. The data hold about 2.3 million clones, with around 90% observed a single time. Source material: naive CD4+ T cells from PBMCs. Subset: CD45RA+ positively selected. The receptors were gathered from a man younger than 35 in good health. Some clones in this sample may be carry-over from other donors' samples.

V gene TRBV7-3 combines with J gene TRBJ2-1; 8 bases are a match to TRBD2. This CDR3 is built from 16 residues. The V segment lost 4 bases and the J segment 2 bases; nucleotides outside the gene matches: 7. The germline V gene has CDR1 SGHTA and CDR2 FQGTGA. In DNA form, the CDR3 reads TGTGCCAGCAGCTACCTTAGCGGGACCACCTACAATGAGCAGTTCTTC. Translating gives CASSYLSGTTYNEQFF. Filled out from reference TRBV7-3 and TRBJ2-1, the complete variable domain reads GAGVSQTPSNKVTEKGKYVELRCDPISGHTALYWYRQSLGQGPEFLIYFQGTGAADDSGLPNDRFFAVRPEGSVSTLKIQRTERGDSAVYLCASSYLSGTTYNEQFFGPGTRLTVL.

This chain joins TRBV5-1 and TRBJ2-2; 9 nucleotides match TRBD2. The germline CDR1 and CDR2 sequences are SGHRS and YFSETQ. CDR3 size: 15 residues. After removal of 3 bases from V and 7 bases from J, the junction contained 7 bases not matched to a gene. CDR3 in DNA: TGCGCCAGCAGCTACTTAGCGGGAGCGGGCGGGGAGCTGTTTTTT. This translates into CASSYLAGAGGELFF.

This clone was recorded only once. The chain has TRBV7-9 and TRBJ2-1; 11 bases are shared with TRBD2. The germline V gene has CDR1 SEHNR and CDR2 FQNEAQ (reference sequence). Unmatched junction bases numbered 4, after V lost 5 bases and J lost 4 bases. CDR3 size: 15 residues. CDR3 in DNA: TGTGCCAGCAGCCCAAGACTAGCGGGGTACAATGAGCAGTTCTTC. Protein product: CASSPRLAGYNEQFF. Full variable domain (outside the CDR3, taken from reference TRBV7-9 and TRBJ2-1): DTGVSQNPRHKITKRGQNVTFRCDPISEHNRLYWYRQTLGQGPEFLTYFQNEAQLEKSRLLSDRFSAERPKGSFSTLEIQRTEQGDSAMYLCASSPRLAGYNEQFFGPGTRLTVL.

The rearrangement joins TRBV28 to TRBJ1-2, with D perhaps matching TRBD1 (6 bases). The germline CDR1 and CDR2 sequences are MDHEN and SYDVKM. Trimming stripped 2 bases from V and 8 bases from J, with 9 bases between. CDR3 length equals 12 residues. In DNA form, the CDR3 reads TGTGCCAGCAGTTTACAGGGGATGGGCTACACCTTC. Amino acids: CASSLQGMGYTF.

The chain has TRBV11-3 and TRBJ2-2; D remains unclear. The CDR3 extends over 13 amino acids. CDR1 is SGHNT and CDR2 is YENEEA in the germline V gene. Trimming took 8 bases from V and 2 from J, leaving 9 bases between them. Written as DNA, the CDR3 is TGTGCCAGCGGCACGGCCAACACCGGGGAGCTGTTTTTT. It codes for CASGTANTGELFF.

Worth noting for this clone: Other nucleotide sequences from this sample produce the same CDR3. This sequence joins TRBV5-1 and TRBJ2-5; D call uncertain. This CDR3 is built from 14 residues. V gave up 0 bases and J gave up 1 base, with 7 bases separating them. Germline V gene data show CDR1 as SGHRS and CDR2 as YFSETQ. In nucleotides, the CDR3 is TGCGCCAGCAGCTTGGCCGGGCCCCAAGAGACCCAGTACTTC. It is translated as CASSLAGPQETQYF.

The gene calls are TRBV28 and TRBJ1-5, with a weak D call TRBD1 (5 bases). V lost 2 bases, J lost 8 bases, and 16 bases lay in between. Per germline, CDR1 MDHEN and CDR2 SYDVKM. The CDR3 runs to 15 residues. The CDR3 loop is CASSLEDTSSEPQHF. Written as DNA, the CDR3 is TGTGCCAGCAGTTTAGAGGACACCTCCAGTGAGCCCCAGCATTTT.

A single count supports this clone. The chain couples TRBV10-3 to TRBJ2-7, with TRBD2 identical over 11 bases. CDR3 length: 15 residues. The germline V gene encodes CDR1 ENHRY and CDR2 SYGVKD. J lost 3 bases, V lost 1 base, and 2 bases had no gene match. The CDR3 reads CAISELTSGSYEQYF. In DNA form, the CDR3 reads TGTGCCATCAGTGAGTTAACTAGCGGGAGCTACGAGCAGTACTTC.

This clone was seen once. This sequence joins TRBV5-6 and TRBJ1-2; D ambiguous. The CDR3 spans 12 residues. V lost 0 bases and J lost 8, with 8 bases in between. Per germline, CDR1 SGHDT and CDR2 YYEEEE. CDR3 protein: CASSLDTRGYTF. The CDR3 region has the DNA TGTGCCAGCAGCTTGGATACGAGGGGCTACACCTTC.

The V gene is TRBV15, the J gene TRBJ2-7; D is unclear. Trimming stripped 6 bases from V and 0 bases from J, with 12 bases between. Germline lookup yields CDR1 LNHNV and CDR2 YYDKDF (reference sequence). This CDR3 has 14 amino acids. The CDR3 here is CATRTSGFSYEQYF. The CDR3 DNA sequence: TGTGCCACCAGGACCTCAGGTTTCTCCTACGAGCAGTACTTC.

As regards this clone: Different DNA sequences within this sample yield the same CDR3. The chain uses TRBV5-1 and TRBJ1-5; D unclear. Trimming took off 0 bases at V and 3 bases at J, with 10 bases between the two ends. CDR3 length equals 15 residues. Germline V CDR1 and CDR2: SGHRS, YFSETQ. The CDR3: CASSLVPGNNQPQHF. In DNA, the CDR3 is TGCGCCAGCAGCTTGGTCCCAGGCAACAATCAGCCCCAGCATTTT. Full variable domain (remainder filled in from reference TRBV5-1 and TRBJ1-5): KAGVTQTPRYLIKTRGQQVTLSCSPISGHRSVSWYQQTPGQGLQFLFEYFSETQRNKGNFPGRFSGRQFSNSRSEMNVSTLELGDSALYLCASSLVPGNNQPQHFGDGTRLSIL.

The chain joins TRBV11-3 to TRBJ2-5, with D tentatively TRBD1 (6 bases). The germline V gene encodes CDR1 SGHNT and CDR2 YENEEA. The CDR3 extends over 17 amino acids. Trimming stripped 2 bases from V and 3 bases from J, with 19 bases between. The DNA for the CDR3 is TGTGCCAGCAGCTTACCGTTTTACAGGGTGCGAAAAGAGACCCAGTACTTC. Residues: CASSLPFYRVRKETQYF. The complete variable domain, with remaining parts taken from reference TRBV11-3 and TRBJ2-5, reads EAGVVQSPRYKIIEKKQPVAFWCNPISGHNTLYWYLQNLGQGPELLIRYENEEAVDDSQLPKDRFSAERLKGVDSTLKIQPAELGDSAVYLCASSLPFYRVRKETQYFGPGTRLLVL.

This clone came up once. An end of the junction differs from the germline gene, which may be a read error. The chain combines TRBV5-5 with TRBJ2-7; 10 nucleotides agree with TRBD1. Germline V lookup: CDR1 SGHKS, CDR2 YYEKEE (reference sequence). The CDR3 extends over 14 amino acids. The CDR3 loop reads CASSFGTGEILGLF. CDR3 sequence (DNA): TGTGCCAGCAGCTTCGGGACAGGGGAGATCCTCGGACTCTTC.

This chain uses TRBV15 with TRBJ2-7; D is perhaps TRBD1 or TRBD2 (5 bases each). V gave up 8 bases and J gave up 0 bases, with 11 bases separating them. The CDR3 is 13 residues long. Germline assignment: CDR1 LNHNV and CDR2 YYDKDF (reference sequence). CDR3 coding DNA: TGTGCCACCTGGGACGGGGACTCCTACGAGCAGTACTTC. It codes for CATWDGDSYEQYF.

The chain recombines TRBV30 with TRBJ2-3, with D perhaps assigned TRBD1 or TRBD2 (6 bases each). The CDR3 is 13 residues long. Germline loops: CDR1 GTSNPN, CDR2 SVGIG (reference sequence). The V gene lost 1 base and the J gene lost 6 bases, with 11 bases spanning the gap. The CDR3 sequence: CAWSGGAWDTQYF. CDR3 sequence (DNA): TGTGCCTGGAGTGGGGGGGCGTGGGATACGCAGTATTTT.

The chain is built from TRBV7-6 and TRBJ2-1, with TRBD2 matching 8 bases. This CDR3 is built from 15 residues. Germline-derived CDR1 and CDR2 are SGHVS and FNYEAQ. J gave up 3 bases and V 5 bases, and 6 bases lay outside the gene matches. In DNA form, the CDR3 reads TGTGCCAGCAGCCCCCGGGAGGGACACTACAATGAGCAGTTCTTC. Translation: CASSPREGHYNEQFF.

The J gene is TRBJ2-1, the V gene TRBV6-1; D could derive from TRBD1 or TRBD2 (6 bases each). Germline V gene data show CDR1 as MNHNS and CDR2 as SASEGT. There are 16 residues in the CDR3. The germline V and J ends were trimmed by 2 bases and 0 bases, with 11 bases remaining between them. The CDR3 spells CASSERGDFSYNEQFF. The CDR3 coding sequence is TGTGCCAGCAGTGAAAGGGGGGACTTCTCCTACAATGAGCAGTTCTTC.

The chain combines TRBV7-4 with TRBJ1-3, with TRBD1 as a possible D gene (5 bases). Germline loops: CDR1 SGHVT, CDR2 SQSDAQ. CDR3 length equals 18 residues. Trimming pared 1 base from V and 0 bases from J, leaving 16 bases between. CDR3 nucleotide sequence: TGTGCCAGCAGCTTAGTAGTTCTGGGGCCTACCTCTGGAAACACCATATATTTT. This encodes CASSLVVLGPTSGNTIYF. Combining the CDR3 with reference TRBV7-4 and TRBJ1-3 gives the whole variable domain GAGVSQSPRYKVAKRGRDVALRCDSISGHVTLYWYRQTLGQGSEVLTYSQSDAQRDKSGRPSGRFSAERPERSVSTLKIQRTEQGDSAVYLCASSLVVLGPTSGNTIYFGEGSWLTVV.

This rearrangement joins TRBV29-1 to TRBJ2-1; 13 positions agree with TRBD2. Germline CDR1 is SQVTM and CDR2 is ANQGSEA. The CDR3 has 13 residues. The trim removed 7 bases at V and 9 bases at J, leaving 6 bases unmatched. In DNA form, the CDR3 reads TGCAGCGGGGGGGGACTAGCGGGATCTGAGCAGTTCTTC. Amino acid sequence: CSGGGLAGSEQFF.

This rearrangement joins TRBV7-9 to TRBJ1-1; weak D call: TRBD1 (5 bases). V dropped 5 bases and J dropped 10 bases, with 23 bases sitting between them. Germline CDR1 and CDR2: SEHNR and FQNEAQ (reference sequence). This CDR3 comprises 15 residues. CDR3 loop: CASSPRATALFGAFF. The DNA of the CDR3 is TGTGCCAGCAGCCCTCGGGCGACAGCCCTCTTCGGAGCTTTCTTT.

The chain uses TRBV5-1 and TRBJ1-1; a possible D gene is TRBD1 (5 bases). The germline V and J ends were trimmed by 4 bases and 2 bases, with 12 bases remaining between them. Germline V gene lookup returns CDR1 SGHRS and CDR2 YFSETQ. This CDR3 contains 14 residues. CDR3 DNA: TGCGCCAGCAGCCAGGGTCGGGTAAACACTGAAGCTTTCTTT. Translation gives CASSQGRVNTEAFF.